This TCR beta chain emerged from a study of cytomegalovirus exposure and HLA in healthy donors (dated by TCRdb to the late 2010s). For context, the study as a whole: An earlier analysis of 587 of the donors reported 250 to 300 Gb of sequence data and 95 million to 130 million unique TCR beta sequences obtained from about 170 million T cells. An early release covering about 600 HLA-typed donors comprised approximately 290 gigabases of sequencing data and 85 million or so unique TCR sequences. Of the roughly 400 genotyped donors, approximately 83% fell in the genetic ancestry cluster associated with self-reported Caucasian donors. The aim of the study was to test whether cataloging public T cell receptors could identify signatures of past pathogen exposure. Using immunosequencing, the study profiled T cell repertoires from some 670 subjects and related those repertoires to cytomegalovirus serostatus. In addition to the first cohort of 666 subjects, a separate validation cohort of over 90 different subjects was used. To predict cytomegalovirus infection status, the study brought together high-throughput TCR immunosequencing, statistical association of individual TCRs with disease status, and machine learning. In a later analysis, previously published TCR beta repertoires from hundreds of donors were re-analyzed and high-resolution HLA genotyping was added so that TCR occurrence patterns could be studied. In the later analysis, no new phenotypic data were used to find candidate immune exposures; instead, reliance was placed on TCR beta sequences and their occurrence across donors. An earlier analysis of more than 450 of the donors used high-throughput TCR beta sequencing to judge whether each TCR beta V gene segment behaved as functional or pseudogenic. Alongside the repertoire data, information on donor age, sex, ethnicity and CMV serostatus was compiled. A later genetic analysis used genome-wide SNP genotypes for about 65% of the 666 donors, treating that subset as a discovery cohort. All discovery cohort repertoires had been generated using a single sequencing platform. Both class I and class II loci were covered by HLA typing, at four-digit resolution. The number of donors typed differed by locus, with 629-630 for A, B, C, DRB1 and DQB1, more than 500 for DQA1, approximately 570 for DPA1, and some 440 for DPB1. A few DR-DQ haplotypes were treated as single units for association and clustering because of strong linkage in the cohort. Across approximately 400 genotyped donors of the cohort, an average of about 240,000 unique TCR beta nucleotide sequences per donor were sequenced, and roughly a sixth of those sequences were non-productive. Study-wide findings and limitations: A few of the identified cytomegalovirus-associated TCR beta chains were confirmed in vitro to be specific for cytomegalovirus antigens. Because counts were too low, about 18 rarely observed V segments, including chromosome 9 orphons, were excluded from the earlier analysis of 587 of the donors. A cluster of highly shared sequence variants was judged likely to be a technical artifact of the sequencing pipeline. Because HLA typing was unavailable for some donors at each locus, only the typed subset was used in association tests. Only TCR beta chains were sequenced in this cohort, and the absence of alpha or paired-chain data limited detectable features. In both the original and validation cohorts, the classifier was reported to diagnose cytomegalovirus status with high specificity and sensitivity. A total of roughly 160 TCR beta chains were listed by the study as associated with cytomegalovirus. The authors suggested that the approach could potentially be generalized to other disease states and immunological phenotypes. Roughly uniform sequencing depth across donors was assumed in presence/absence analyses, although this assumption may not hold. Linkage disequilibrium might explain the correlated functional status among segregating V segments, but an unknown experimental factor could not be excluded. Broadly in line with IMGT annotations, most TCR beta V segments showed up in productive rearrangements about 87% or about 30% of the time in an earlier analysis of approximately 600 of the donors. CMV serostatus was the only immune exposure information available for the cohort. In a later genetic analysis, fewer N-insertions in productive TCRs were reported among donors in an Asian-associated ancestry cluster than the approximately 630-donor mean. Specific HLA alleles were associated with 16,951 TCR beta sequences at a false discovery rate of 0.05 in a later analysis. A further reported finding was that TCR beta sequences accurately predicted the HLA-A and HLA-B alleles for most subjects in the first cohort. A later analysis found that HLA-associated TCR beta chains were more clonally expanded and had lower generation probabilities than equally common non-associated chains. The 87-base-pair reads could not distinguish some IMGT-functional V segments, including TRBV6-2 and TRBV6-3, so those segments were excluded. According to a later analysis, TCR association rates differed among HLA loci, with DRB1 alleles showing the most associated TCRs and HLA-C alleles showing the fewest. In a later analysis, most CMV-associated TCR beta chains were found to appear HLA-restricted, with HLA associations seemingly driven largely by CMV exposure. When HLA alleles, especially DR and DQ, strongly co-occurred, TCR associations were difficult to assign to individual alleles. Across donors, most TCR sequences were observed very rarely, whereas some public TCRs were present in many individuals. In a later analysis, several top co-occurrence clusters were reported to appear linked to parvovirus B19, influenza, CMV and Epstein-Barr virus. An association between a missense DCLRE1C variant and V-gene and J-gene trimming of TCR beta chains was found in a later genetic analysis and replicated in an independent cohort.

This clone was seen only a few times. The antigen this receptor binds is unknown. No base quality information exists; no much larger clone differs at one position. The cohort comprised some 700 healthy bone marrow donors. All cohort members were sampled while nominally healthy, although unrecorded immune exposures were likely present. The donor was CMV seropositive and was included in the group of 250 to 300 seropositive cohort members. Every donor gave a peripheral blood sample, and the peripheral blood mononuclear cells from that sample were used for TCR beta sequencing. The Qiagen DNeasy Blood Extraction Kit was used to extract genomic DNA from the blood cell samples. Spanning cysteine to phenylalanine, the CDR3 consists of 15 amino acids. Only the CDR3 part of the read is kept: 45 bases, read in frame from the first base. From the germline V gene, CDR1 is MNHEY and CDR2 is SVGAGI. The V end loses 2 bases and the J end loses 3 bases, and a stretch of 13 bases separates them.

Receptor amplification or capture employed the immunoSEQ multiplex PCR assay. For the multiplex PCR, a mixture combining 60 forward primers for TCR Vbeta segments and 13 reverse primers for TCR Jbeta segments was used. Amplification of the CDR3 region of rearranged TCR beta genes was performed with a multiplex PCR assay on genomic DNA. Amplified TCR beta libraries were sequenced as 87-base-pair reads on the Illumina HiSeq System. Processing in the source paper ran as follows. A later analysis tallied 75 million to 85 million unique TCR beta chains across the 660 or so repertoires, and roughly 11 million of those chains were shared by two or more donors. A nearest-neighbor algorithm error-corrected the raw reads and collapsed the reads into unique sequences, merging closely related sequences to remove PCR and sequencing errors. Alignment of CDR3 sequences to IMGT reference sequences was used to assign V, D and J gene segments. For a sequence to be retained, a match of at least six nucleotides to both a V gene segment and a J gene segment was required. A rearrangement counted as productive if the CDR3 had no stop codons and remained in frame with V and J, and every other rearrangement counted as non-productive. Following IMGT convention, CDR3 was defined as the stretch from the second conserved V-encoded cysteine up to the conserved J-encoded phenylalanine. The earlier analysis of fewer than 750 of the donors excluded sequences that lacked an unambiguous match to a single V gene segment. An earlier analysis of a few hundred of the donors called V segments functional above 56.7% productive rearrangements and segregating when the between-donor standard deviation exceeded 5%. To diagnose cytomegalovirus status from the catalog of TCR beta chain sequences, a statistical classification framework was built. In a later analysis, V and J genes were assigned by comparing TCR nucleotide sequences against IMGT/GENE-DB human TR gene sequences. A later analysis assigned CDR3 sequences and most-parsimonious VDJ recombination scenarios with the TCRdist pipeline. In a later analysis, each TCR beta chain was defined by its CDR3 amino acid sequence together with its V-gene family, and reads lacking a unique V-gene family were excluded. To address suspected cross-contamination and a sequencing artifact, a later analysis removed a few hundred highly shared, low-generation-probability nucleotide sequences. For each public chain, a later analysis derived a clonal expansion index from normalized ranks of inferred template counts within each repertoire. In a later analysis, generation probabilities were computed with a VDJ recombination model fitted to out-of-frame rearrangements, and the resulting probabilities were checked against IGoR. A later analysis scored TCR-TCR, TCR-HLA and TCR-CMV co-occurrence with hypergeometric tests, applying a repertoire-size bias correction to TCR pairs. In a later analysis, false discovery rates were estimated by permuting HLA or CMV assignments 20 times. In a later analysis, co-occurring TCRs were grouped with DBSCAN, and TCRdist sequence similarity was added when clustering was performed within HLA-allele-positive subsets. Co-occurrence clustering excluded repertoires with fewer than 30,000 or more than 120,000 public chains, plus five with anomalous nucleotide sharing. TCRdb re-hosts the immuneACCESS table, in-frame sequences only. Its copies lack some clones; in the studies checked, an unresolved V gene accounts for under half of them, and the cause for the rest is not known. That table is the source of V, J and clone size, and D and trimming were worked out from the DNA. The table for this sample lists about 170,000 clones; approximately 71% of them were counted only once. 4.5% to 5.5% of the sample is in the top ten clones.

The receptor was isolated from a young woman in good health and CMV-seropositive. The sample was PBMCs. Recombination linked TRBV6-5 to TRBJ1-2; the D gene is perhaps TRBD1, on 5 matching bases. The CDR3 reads CASSYGQGGDYGYTF. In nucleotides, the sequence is TGTGCCAGCAGTTACGGCCAGGGTGGAGACTATGGCTACACCTTC.